These 7 T cell receptor beta chains were sequenced from one sample in a study of blood T cell repertoires in COVID-19. Measured with immunoSEQ multiplex PCR; TCRdb has only the in-frame clones, and not every one. Of 250,000 to 300,000 clones listed, roughly 77% were seen once; the top ten hold around 3.2%. The sample comprised peripheral blood. These receptors all stem from a woman aged 80 or over with acute or convalescent COVID-19.

The chain is built from TRBV5-5 and TRBJ2-3; tentatively, D is TRBD2 (6 bases). Germline V gene sequence: CDR1 SGHKS, CDR2 YYEKEE (reference sequence). The CDR3 runs 17 residues. Trimming stripped 0 bases from V and 2 bases from J, with 16 bases between. The CDR3, as DNA: TGTGCCAGCAGCTTGGACCCGCCAGCGGGTTACACAGATACGCAGTATTTT. It specifies CASSLDPPAGYTDTQYF.

This chain joins TRBV5-1 and TRBJ1-3; 9 bases are shared with TRBD1. CDR1 and CDR2 from the germline V gene are SGHRS and YFSETQ. This CDR3 has 14 residues. V was clipped by 4 bases and J by 9 bases; unmatched bases: 8. CDR3 nucleotides: TGCGCCAGCAGCGCCCGGACAGGGGTTGGCACCATATATTTT. This codes for CASSARTGVGTIYF.

The chain uses TRBV5-8 and TRBJ2-3; D uncertain. V lost 5 bases and J 8 bases, leaving 9 bases between the germline ends. This CDR3 has 11 amino acids. Germline CDR1 SGHTS, CDR2 YDEGEE. The chain's CDR3 is CASRTGLTQYF. In DNA form, the CDR3 reads TGTGCCAGCAGAACCGGTCTTACGCAGTATTTT.

V usage is TRBV7-9 and J usage is TRBJ1-5; D is undetermined. V was clipped by 1 base and J by 4 bases, with 17 bases between them. The CDR3 consists of 17 residues. The germline gives CDR1 SEHNR, CDR2 FQNEAQ (reference sequence). CDR3 DNA: TGTGCCAGCAGCTTAGGGTTCTCACTAGACCGTAATCAGCCCCAGCATTTT. Protein: CASSLGFSLDRNQPQHF.

This clone is a singleton in its sample. Being one base from a much bigger clone, this may be a read error. This chain joins TRBV28 and TRBJ2-2; 7 bases line up with TRBD1. V was pared by 5 bases and J by 6 bases, with 3 bases of the junction left unmatched. The CDR3 is 13 residues long. From germline, CDR1 is MDHEN and CDR2 SYDVKM. Here the CDR3 DNA reads TGTGCCAGCAGTCTCCAGGGGGCCGGGGAGCTGTTTTTT. Protein product: CASSLQGAGELFF.

The V gene is TRBV9, the J gene TRBJ2-7; TRBD2 matches 10 bases. This CDR3 contains 16 residues. Trimming removed 4 bases from V and 4 bases from J; junction bases left unmatched: 11. Germline V gene sequence: CDR1 SGDLS, CDR2 YYNGEE. CDR3 nucleotide sequence: TGTGCCAGCAGCCCCCAGATGCTAGCGGGAGTTTACGAGCAGTACTTC. This gives the protein CASSPQMLAGVYEQYF.

The chain combines TRBV19 with TRBJ1-2; TRBD1 might be the D (5 bases). Germline CDR1 reads LNHDA; CDR2 reads SQIVND (reference sequence). V was pared by 4 bases and J by 0 bases, with 9 bases between. This CDR3 region has 14 residues. The CDR3 sequence is CASSTATANYGYTF. CDR3 DNA sequence: TGTGCCAGTAGTACCGCGACAGCTAACTATGGCTACACCTTC.